This TCR beta chain was sequenced during a study of T cells after yellow fever vaccination. This clonotype was seen many times. Its antigen remains unidentified. The length of the CDR3 is 11 residues. Germline V gene lookup returns CDR1 MDHEN and CDR2 SYDVKM. Trimming stripped 6 bases from V and 7 bases from J, with 9 bases between. Study results and caveats: CD4 and CD8 compartments shared a small share of clonotypes, likely from convergent recombination. Booster sampling recovered most clones from primary vaccination (approximately 97% CD4, around 88% CD8). The study found a weaker secondary response that peaked faster, day 5 versus 15.

Template-switching 5'RACE yielded the TCR cDNA; a universal primer site and UMIs were added in the process. MiXCR, run by TCRdb on the 5' RACE reads, gives a single entry per CDR3 protein. The data contain about 240,000 distinct CDR3 sequences, 6.9% of them singletons. The rearrangement links TRBV28 to TRBJ1-1; perhaps TRBD1 as D (5 bases). The clonotype comes from a man under 40 who received the YFV17D yellow fever vaccine. The sample consisted of CD4+ T cells sorted from PBMCs, taken 15 days after the yellow fever booster vaccination. The chain's CDR3 is CASSKDSEAFF. In nucleotides, the CDR3 is TGTGCCAGCAGCAAAGACAGTGAAGCTTTCTTT.